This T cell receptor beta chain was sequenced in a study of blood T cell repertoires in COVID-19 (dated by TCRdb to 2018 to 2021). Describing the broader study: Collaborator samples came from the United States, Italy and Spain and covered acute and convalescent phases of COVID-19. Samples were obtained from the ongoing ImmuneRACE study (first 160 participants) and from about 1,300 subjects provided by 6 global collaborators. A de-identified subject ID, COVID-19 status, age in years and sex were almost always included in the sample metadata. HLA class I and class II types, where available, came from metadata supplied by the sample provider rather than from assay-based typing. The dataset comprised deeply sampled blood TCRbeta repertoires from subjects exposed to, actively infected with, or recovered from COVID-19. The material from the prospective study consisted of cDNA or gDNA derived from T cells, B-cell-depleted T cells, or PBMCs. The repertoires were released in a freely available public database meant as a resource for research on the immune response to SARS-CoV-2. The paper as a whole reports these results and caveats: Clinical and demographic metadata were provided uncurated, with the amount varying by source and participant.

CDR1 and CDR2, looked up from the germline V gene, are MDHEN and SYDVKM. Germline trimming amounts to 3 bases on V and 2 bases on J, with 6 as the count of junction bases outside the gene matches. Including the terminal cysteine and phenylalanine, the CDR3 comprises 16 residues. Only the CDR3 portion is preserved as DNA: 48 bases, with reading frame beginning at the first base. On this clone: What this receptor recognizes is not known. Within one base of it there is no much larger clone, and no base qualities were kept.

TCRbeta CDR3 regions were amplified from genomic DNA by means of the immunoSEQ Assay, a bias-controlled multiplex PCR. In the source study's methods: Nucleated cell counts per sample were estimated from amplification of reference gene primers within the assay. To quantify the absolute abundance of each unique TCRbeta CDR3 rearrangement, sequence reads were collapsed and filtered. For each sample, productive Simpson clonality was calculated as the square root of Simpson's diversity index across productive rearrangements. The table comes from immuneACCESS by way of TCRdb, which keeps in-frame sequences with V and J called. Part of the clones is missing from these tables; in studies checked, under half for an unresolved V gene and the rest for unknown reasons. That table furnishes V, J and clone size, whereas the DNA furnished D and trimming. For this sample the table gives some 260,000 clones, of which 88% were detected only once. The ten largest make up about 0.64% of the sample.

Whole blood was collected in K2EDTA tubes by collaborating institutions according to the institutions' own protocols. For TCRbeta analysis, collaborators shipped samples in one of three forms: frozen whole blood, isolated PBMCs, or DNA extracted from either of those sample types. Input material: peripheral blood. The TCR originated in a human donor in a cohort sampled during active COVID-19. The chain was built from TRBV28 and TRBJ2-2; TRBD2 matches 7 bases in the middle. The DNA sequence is TGTGCCAGCAGTTTTTTCGGGACTATTAACACCGGGGAGCTGTTTTTT. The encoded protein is CASSFFGTINTGELFF.